This T cell receptor beta chain was retrieved from a study of vaccination and CD4 T cells after COVID-19. About the research overall: Recovered-phase convalescent patients showed SARS-CoV-2 positivity by nasal swab PCR; 9 or 10 were mild, one severe. Stimulation of the cells used overlapping spike peptide pools from SARS-CoV-2 and from the common cold coronaviruses HCoV-NL63, HCoV-OC43 and HCoV-229E.

Study-level findings and limits: In convalescent patients, a median approximately 90% of post-vaccine SARS-CoV-2-reactive clones appeared only after vaccination.

Regarding this clonotype: Its specificity is not known.

Trimming took 5 bases from V and 4 from J; bases not matched to a gene: 8. There are 15 residues in the CDR3. Germline CDR1 DFQATT, CDR2 SNEGSKA (reference sequence). Cultured CD4+ T cells had their DNA profiled by the Oncomine TCR Beta short-read assay. TCRdb passed the PCR reads through MiXCR, listing each CDR3 protein once. The sample consists of around 16,000 distinct CDR3 sequences, approximately 46% of them appearing once. Indicated treatment: approximately nine-day PBMC culture with coronavirus spike peptide pools or control peptides (ViraFEST assay). Cultures got half-medium changes with IL-2 on days 3 and 7.

The sequence came from a human donor who had recovered from COVID-19. The sample comprised CD4+ T cells from blood, cultured in vitro. J is TRBJ1-6 and V is TRBV20-1; 7 bases line up with TRBD1. This chain's CDR3 is CSASWGRGYNSPLHF. The CDR3 DNA is TGCAGTGCTTCCTGGGGCAGGGGGTATAATTCACCCCTCCACTTT.